This T cell receptor beta chain was captured in a study of T cells after yellow fever vaccination. This clonotype was seen many times. Its antigen is not identified. Study results and caveats: Reappearing after the booster were most of the clones from primary vaccination (about 95% CD4, approximately 88% CD8). Clonotypes appearing in both CD4 and CD8 compartments existed, and their share was small. Contamination by abundant bulk-population clonotypes could be present in FACS-sorted repertoires.

The CDR3 covers 14 residues. Trimming pared 0 bases from V and 3 bases from J, leaving 8 bases between. From germline, CDR1 is MNHEY and CDR2 SMNVEV (reference sequence). Making TCR cDNA involved 5'RACE template switching, which added UMIs and a universal primer site. TCRdb reprocessed the 5' RACE reads via MiXCR and lists one record per CDR3 protein. This sample has hundreds of thousands of distinct CDR3 sequences, with about 9.5% found just once. The V gene is TRBV27, the J gene TRBJ2-5, with a possible D match to TRBD1 (5 bases). This receptor was identified in a man aged 18 to 29 who received the YFV17D yellow fever vaccine. The sequenced sample was PBMCs, obtained on the day of the first yellow fever vaccination. The CDR3 is CASSLSRREETQYF. The CDR3 nucleotides are TGTGCCAGCAGTTTATCCCGCAGGGAAGAGACCCAGTACTTC.